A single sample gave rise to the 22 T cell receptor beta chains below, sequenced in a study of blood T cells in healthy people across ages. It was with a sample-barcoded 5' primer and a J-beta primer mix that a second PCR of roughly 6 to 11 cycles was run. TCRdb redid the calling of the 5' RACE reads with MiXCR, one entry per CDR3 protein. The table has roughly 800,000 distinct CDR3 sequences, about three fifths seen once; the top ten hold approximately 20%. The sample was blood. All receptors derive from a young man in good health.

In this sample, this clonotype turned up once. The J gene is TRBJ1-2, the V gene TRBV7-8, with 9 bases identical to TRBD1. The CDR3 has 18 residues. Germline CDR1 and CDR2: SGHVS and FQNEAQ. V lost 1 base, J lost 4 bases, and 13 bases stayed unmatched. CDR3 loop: CASSLVRDRAFIPYGYTF. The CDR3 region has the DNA TGTGCCAGCAGCTTAGTCCGGGACAGGGCTTTTATTCCCTATGGCTACACCTTC. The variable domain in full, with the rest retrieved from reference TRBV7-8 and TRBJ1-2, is GAGVSQSPRYKVAKRGQDVALRCDPISGHVSLFWYQQALGQGPEFLTYFQNEAQLDKSGLPSDRFFAERPEGSVSTLKIQRTQQEDSAVYLCASSLVRDRAFIPYGYTFGSGTRLTVV.

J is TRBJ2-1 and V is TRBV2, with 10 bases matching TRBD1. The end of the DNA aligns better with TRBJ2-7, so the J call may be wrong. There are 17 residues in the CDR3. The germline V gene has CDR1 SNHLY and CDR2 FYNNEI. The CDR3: CASRPLTPGQGNNEQYF. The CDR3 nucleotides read TGTGCCAGCAGACCACTAACTCCGGGACAGGGGAACAATGAGCAGTACTTC.

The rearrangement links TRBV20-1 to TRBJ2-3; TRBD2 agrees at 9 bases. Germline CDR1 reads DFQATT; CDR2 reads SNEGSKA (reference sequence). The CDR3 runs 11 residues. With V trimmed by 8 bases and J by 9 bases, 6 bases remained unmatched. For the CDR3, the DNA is TGCAGTCTCCAAGCGGGGGGCACGCAGTATTTT. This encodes CSLQAGGTQYF.

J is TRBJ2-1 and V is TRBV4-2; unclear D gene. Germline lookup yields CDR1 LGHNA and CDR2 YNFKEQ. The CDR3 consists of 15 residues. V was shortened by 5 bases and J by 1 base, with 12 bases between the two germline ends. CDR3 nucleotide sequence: TGTGCCAGCAGCGGCGGCCTACGGTCCTACAATGAGCAGTTCTTC. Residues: CASSGGLRSYNEQFF.

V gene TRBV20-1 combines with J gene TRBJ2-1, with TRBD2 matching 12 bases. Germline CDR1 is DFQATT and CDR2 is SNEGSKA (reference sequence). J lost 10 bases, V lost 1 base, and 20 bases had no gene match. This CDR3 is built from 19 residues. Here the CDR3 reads CSARGPLPSGRAYGCEQFF. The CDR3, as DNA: TGCAGTGCTAGAGGTCCGTTGCCTAGCGGGAGGGCCTACGGGTGCGAGCAGTTCTTC.

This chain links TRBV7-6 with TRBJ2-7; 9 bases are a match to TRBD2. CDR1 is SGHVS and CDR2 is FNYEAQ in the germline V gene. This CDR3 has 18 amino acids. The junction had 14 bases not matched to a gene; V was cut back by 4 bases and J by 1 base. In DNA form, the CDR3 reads TGTGCCAGCAGCTCCAAAGCAATTAGCGGGAGTGGGTCCTACGAGCAGTACTTC. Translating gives CASSSKAISGSGSYEQYF. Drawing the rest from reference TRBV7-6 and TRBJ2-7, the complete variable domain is GAGVSQSPRYKVTKRGQDVALRCDPISGHVSLYWYRQALGQGPEFLTYFNYEAQQDKSGLPNDRFSAERPEGSISTLTIQRTEQRDSAMYRCASSSKAISGSGSYEQYFGPGTRLTVT.

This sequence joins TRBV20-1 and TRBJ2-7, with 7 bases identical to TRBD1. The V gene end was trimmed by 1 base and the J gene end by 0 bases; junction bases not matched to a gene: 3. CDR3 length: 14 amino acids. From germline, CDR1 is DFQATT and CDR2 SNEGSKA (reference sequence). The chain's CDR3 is CSARGDRYSYEQYF. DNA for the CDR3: TGCAGTGCTAGAGGGGACAGATACTCCTACGAGCAGTACTTC.

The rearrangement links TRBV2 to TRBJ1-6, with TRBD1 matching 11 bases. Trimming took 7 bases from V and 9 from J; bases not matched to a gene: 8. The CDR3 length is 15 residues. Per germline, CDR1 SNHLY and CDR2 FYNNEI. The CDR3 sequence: CASTSQGQGVSPLHF. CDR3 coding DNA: TGTGCCAGCACTTCTCAGGGACAGGGGGTTTCACCCCTCCACTTT. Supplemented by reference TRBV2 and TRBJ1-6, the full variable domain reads EPEVTQTPSHQVTQMGQEVILRCVPISNHLYFYWYRQILGQKVEFLVSFYNNEISEKSEIFDDQFSVERPDGSNFTLKIRSTKLEDSAMYFCASTSQGQGVSPLHFGNGTRLTVT.

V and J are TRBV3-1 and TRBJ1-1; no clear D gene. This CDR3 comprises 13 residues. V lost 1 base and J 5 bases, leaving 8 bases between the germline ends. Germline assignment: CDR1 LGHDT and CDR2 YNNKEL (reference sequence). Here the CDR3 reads CASSQVPGTEAFF. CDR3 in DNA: TGTGCCAGCAGCCAAGTACCAGGAACTGAAGCTTTCTTT.

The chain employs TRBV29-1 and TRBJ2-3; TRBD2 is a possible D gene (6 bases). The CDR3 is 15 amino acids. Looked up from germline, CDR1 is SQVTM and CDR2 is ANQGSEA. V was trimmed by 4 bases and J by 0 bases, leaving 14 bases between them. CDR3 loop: CSVGPAGYSTDTQYF. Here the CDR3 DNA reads TGCAGCGTTGGTCCGGCGGGGTACAGCACAGATACGCAGTATTTT.

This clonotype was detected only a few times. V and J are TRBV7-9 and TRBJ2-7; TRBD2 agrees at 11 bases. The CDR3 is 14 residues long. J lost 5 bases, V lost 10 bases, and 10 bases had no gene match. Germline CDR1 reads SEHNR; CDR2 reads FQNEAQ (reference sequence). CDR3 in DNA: TGTGCCACCCTAGCGGGAGGACCGTTAGACGAGCAGTACTTC. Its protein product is CATLAGGPLDEQYF.

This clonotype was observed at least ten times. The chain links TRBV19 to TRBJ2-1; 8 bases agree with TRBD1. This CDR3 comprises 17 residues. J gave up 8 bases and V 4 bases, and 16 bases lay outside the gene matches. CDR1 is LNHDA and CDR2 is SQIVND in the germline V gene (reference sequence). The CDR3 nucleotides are TGTGCCAGTAGTACTATCAGGGGGCTTGGTGGGGAGCATGAGCAGTTCTTC. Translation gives CASSTIRGLGGEHEQFF. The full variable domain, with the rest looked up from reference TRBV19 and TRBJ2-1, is DGGITQSPKYLFRKEGQNVTLSCEQNLNHDAMYWYRQDPGQGLRLIYYSQIVNDFQKGDIAEGYSVSREKKESFPLTVTSAQKNPTAFYLCASSTIRGLGGEHEQFFGPGTRLTVL.

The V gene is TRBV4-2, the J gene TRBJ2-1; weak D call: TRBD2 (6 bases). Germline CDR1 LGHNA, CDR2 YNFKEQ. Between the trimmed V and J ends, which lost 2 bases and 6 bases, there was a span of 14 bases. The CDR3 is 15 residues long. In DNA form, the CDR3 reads TGTGCCAGCAGCCAAAGGACTACGGCGGCCAATGAGCAGTTCTTC. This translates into CASSQRTTAANEQFF.

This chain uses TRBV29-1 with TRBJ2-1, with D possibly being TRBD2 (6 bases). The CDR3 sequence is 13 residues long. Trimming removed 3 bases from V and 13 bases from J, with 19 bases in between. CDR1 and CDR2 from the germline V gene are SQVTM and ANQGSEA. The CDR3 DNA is TGCAGCGTTGACAGGGACTTAGGAGAGACCCAGTTCTTC. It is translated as CSVDRDLGETQFF.

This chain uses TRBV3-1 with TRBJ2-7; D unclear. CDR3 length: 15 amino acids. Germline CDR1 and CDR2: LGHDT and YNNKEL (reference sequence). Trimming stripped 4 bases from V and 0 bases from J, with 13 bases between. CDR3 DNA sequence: TGTGCCAGCAGCCCCCAACACACGGGCTCCTACGAGCAGTACTTC. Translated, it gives CASSPQHTGSYEQYF.

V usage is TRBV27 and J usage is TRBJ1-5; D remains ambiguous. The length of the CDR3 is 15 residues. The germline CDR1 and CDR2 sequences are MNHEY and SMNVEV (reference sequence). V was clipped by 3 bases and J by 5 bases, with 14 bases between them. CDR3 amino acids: CASSFSGPIYQPQHF. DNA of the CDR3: TGTGCCAGCAGTTTCTCCGGGCCAATCTATCAGCCCCAGCATTTT.

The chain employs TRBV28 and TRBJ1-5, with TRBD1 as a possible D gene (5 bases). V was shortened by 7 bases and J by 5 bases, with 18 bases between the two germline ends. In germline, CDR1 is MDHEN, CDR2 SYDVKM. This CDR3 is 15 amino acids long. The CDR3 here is CASIVDAGRHQPQHF. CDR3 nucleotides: TGTGCCAGCATTGTGGACGCAGGGAGGCATCAGCCCCAGCATTTT.

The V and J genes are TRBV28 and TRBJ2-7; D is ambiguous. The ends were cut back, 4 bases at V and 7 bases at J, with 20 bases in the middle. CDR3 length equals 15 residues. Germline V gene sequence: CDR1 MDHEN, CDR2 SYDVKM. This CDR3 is CASSSLRLIQGEQYF. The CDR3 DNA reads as TGTGCCAGCAGTTCCCTGAGACTTATTCAAGGAGAGCAGTACTTC.

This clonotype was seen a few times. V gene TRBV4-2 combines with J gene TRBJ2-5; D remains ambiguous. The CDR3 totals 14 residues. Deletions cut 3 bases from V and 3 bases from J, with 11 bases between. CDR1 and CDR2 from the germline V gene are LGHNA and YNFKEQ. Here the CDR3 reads CASSQNTREETQYF. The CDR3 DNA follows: TGTGCCAGCAGCCAGAATACCCGGGAAGAGACCCAGTACTTC.

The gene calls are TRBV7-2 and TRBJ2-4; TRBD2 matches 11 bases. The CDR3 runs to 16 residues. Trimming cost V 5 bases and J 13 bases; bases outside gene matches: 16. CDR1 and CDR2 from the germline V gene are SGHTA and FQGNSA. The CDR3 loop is CASSVQLAGDLNEQYF. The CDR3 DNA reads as TGTGCCAGCAGCGTCCAACTAGCGGGAGATCTCAATGAGCAGTACTTC.

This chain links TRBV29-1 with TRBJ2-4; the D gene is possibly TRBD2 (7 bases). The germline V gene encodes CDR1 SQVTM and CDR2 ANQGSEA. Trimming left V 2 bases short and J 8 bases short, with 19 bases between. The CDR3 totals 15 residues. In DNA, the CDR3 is TGCAGCGTTGAAATCCCCGGGGGGCGTTCGGACATTCAGTACTTC. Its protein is CSVEIPGGRSDIQYF.

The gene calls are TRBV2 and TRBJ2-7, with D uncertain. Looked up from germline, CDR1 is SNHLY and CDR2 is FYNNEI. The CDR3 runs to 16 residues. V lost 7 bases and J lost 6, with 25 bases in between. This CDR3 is CASNSGGWGSSREQYF. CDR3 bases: TGTGCCAGCAATTCCGGTGGTTGGGGAAGCTCCCGCGAGCAGTACTTC.